These 15 T cell receptor beta chains share one sample of origin, sequenced in a study of blood T cell repertoires in COVID-19. TCRdb keeps only in-frame clones here, not all; method: immunoSEQ multiplex PCR. The sample shows 350,000 to 450,000 clones, roughly four fifths of them seen only once. Sequenced input: PBMCs or T cells enriched from blood (not recorded which). These receptors were collected from a woman in her forties or fifties who had recovered from COVID-19.

A note on this clone: One junction end does not reproduce the germline sequence, and a read error may be involved. The rearrangement joins TRBV29-1 to TRBJ1-1, with TRBD1 matching over 8 bases. CDR3 length: 14 residues. Per germline, CDR1 SQVTM and CDR2 ANQGSEA. CDR3 nucleotides: TGCAGCGTTGATAGTGGGGGACAGGTTGCTGAGGCTTTCTTT. It is translated as CSVDSGGQVAEAFF.

The V and J genes are TRBV3-1 (or the pseudogene TRBV3-2) and TRBJ1-1, with D hard to call. Germline V lookup: CDR1 LGHDT, CDR2 YNNKEL (reference sequence). The length of the CDR3 is 13 residues. The V end lost 4 bases, the J end lost 1 base, and 7 bases lay between the germline ends. CDR3 protein: CASSPDSNTEAFF. Here the CDR3 DNA reads TGTGCCAGCAGCCCTGACTCGAACACTGAAGCTTTCTTT.

The chain links TRBV5-8 to TRBJ2-1; 14 positions agree with TRBD2. The junction had 8 bases not matched to a gene; V was cut back by 4 bases and J by 8 bases. The CDR3 covers 16 residues. Germline V gene data show CDR1 as SGHTS and CDR2 as YDEGEE. The CDR3 is CASSPGTSGSLYEQFF. The CDR3 bases are TGTGCCAGCAGCCCAGGGACTAGCGGGAGTTTATATGAGCAGTTCTTC.

The chain has TRBV19 and TRBJ2-5; TRBD2 aligns across 8 bases. Germline V CDR1 and CDR2: LNHDA, SQIVND (reference sequence). The CDR3 covers 16 residues. With 5 bases clipped from V and 1 base from J, the junction kept 9 bases outside the gene matches. In nucleotides, the CDR3 is TGTGCCAGTAGTGCGGACGGACTAGCCGGCCAAGAGACCCAGTACTTC. It codes for CASSADGLAGQETQYF.

The chain recombines TRBV10-1 with TRBJ2-1, with D maybe TRBD2 (6 bases). Germline V gene lookup returns CDR1 WNHNN and CDR2 SYGVQD (reference sequence). This CDR3 comprises 19 residues. Trimming cost V 6 bases and J 3 bases, with 27 bases left between them. CDR3 sequence: CASRDGGDTFKGLYNEQFF. The CDR3 DNA sequence: TGCGCCAGCAGAGACGGGGGAGATACCTTTAAGGGTCTCTACAATGAGCAGTTCTTC.

The J gene is TRBJ1-6, the V gene TRBV4-1; the D is unclear. The ends were cut back, 3 bases at V and 10 bases at J, with 16 bases in the middle. Germline assignment: CDR1 MGHRA and CDR2 YSYEKL. The CDR3 loop spans 15 amino acids. Here the CDR3 DNA reads TGCGCCAGCAGCCAGGAAGGAGACGTACGGTCACCCCTCCACTTT. Translated: CASSQEGDVRSPLHF.

The chain joins TRBV5-6 to TRBJ2-3; D possibly corresponds to TRBD1 (5 bases). Trimming pared 0 bases from V and 0 bases from J, leaving 11 bases between. The germline CDR1 and CDR2 sequences are SGHDT and YYEEEE. The CDR3 contains 16 residues. The CDR3 loop is CASSLAIGASTDTQYF. The CDR3 DNA sequence: TGTGCCAGCAGCTTGGCCATAGGGGCTAGCACAGATACGCAGTATTTT.

J is TRBJ1-3 and V is TRBV11-3, with a weak D call TRBD1 (5 bases). Looked up from germline, CDR1 is SGHNT and CDR2 is YENEEA. CDR3 length: 15 residues. Trimming shortened V by 4 bases and J by 4 bases, and 14 bases separated the two germline ends. The CDR3 reads CASSSTVGSGNTIYF. The CDR3 DNA is TGTGCCAGCAGCTCGACAGTAGGGTCCGGAAACACCATATATTTT.

The genes are TRBV9 and TRBJ2-2; D might be TRBD2 (7 bases). The ends were cut back, 1 base at V and 4 bases at J, with 17 bases in the middle. The CDR3 is 17 amino acids. Germline CDR1 SGDLS, CDR2 YYNGEE. The chain's CDR3 is CASSVTSGGLATGELFF. DNA for the CDR3: TGTGCCAGCAGCGTAACCTCGGGGGGCCTCGCCACCGGGGAGCTGTTTTTT.

This clone was recorded a few times. V is TRBV30 and J is TRBJ1-1, with 7 bases that match TRBD1. The germline V gene encodes CDR1 GTSNPN and CDR2 SVGIG (reference sequence). There are 13 residues in the CDR3. With V trimmed by 3 bases and J by 3 bases, 4 bases remained unmatched. The CDR3 DNA reads as TGTGCCTGGAGGCGACAGGGTGACACTGAAGCTTTCTTT. It yields the protein CAWRRQGDTEAFF.

The genes are TRBV28 and TRBJ1-6; TRBD1 matches 8 bases. CDR3 length equals 15 residues. With 6 bases clipped from V and 7 bases from J, the junction kept 8 bases outside the gene matches. Looked up from germline, CDR1 is MDHEN and CDR2 is SYDVKM. CDR3: CASRLQGVENSPLHF. The CDR3 DNA sequence: TGTGCCAGCAGGCTACAGGGGGTAGAAAATTCACCCCTCCACTTT.

The rearrangement uses TRBV7-2 and TRBJ1-3, with 9 positions matching TRBD1. Trimming at V came to 5 bases and at J to 4 bases, leaving 6 bases not matched to a gene. CDR1 SGHTA and CDR2 FQGNSA come from the germline V gene. The CDR3 is made up of 15 amino acids. CDR3 region: CASSHRGQSGNTIYF. The CDR3 DNA reads TGTGCCAGCAGCCACAGGGGGCAAAGCGGAAACACCATATATTTT. Using reference TRBV7-2 and TRBJ1-3 for the parts outside the CDR3, the full variable domain is GAGVSQSPSNKVTEKGKDVELRCDPISGHTALYWYRQSLGQGLEFLIYFQGNSAPDKSGLPSDRFSAERTGGSVSTLTIQRTQQEDSAVYLCASSHRGQSGNTIYFGEGSWLTVV.

This clone was found a few times. The V and J genes are TRBV19 and TRBJ2-2; TRBD2 is a possible D gene (5 bases). CDR3 length equals 18 residues. CDR1 is LNHDA, CDR2 SQIVND, per germline (reference sequence). Trimming took off 6 bases at V and 4 bases at J, with 24 bases between the two ends. The CDR3: CASSSPRTSPGVTGELFF. CDR3 coding DNA: TGTGCCAGTAGCTCTCCGAGGACCAGCCCCGGGGTCACCGGGGAGCTGTTTTTT.

This clone occurred once. The chain recombines TRBV5-5 with TRBJ2-1; 13 positions match TRBD2. The CDR3 has 16 residues. V trimming: 2 bases; J trimming: 8 bases; junction bases outside the gene matches: 7. Germline assignment: CDR1 SGHKS and CDR2 YYEKEE (reference sequence). The CDR3 region is CASSFAVGLAGYEQFF. DNA for the CDR3: TGTGCCAGCAGCTTCGCCGTGGGACTAGCGGGGTATGAGCAGTTCTTC.

This chain links TRBV28 with TRBJ2-7; 7 bases are a match to TRBD1. CDR1 is MDHEN and CDR2 is SYDVKM in the germline V gene. The trim removed 10 bases at V and 2 bases at J, leaving 5 bases unmatched. The CDR3 has 12 amino acids. CDR3 protein: CATTGIAYEQYF. CDR3 nucleotide sequence: TGTGCCACGACAGGGATAGCCTACGAGCAGTACTTC.